What follows is one T cell receptor beta chain and its context. Its antigen is unidentified. The sample originates from a study of cytomegalovirus exposure and HLA in healthy donors. Study conclusions and caveats: Rare TCR sequences predominated, though certain public TCRs were found in many donors. Cytomegalovirus association was listed for about 180 TCR beta chains.

Measured with immunoSEQ multiplex PCR; TCRdb has only the in-frame clones, and not every one. The table lists 200,000 to 250,000 clones, approximately 87% of them singletons, with less than 3% in the top ten. The V gene's germline CDR1 is MGHRA and CDR2 YSYEKL. The CDR3 is made up of 15 amino acids. Trimming left V 3 bases short and J 3 bases short, with 14 bases between. Sequenced input: PBMCs. The sequence was collected from a man aged 18 to 29 in good health and CMV-seronegative. V and J are TRBV4-1 and TRBJ1-2, with D tentatively TRBD1 (6 bases). The CDR3 loop is CASSHRDIGDYGYTF. DNA of the CDR3: TGCGCCAGCAGCCACCGGGACATCGGGGACTATGGCTACACCTTC.